What follows describes a single T cell receptor beta chain. The data belong to a study of blood T cell repertoires in COVID-19. Study-wide background: Whether acute or convalescent, the COVID-19 samples came from the United States, Italy and Spain.

Per the original data handling: The assay estimated nucleated cells by amplifying reference gene primers. Repertoires were generated with immunoSEQ multiplex PCR, while TCRdb's copy carries only in-frame clones and drops some. That table is the source of V, J and clone size, and D and trimming were worked out from the DNA. Here the sample spans about 220,000 clones, 75% to 85% being singletons. The CDR3 extends over 17 amino acids. Germline V gives CDR1 KGHDR, CDR2 SFDVKD. The ends were cut back, 5 bases at V and 0 bases at J, with 13 bases in the middle. This sequence was found in a human donor in a cohort sampled during active COVID-19. Sequencing was carried out using peripheral blood. The chain carries TRBV24-1 and TRBJ2-6; weak D call: TRBD2 (5 bases). The chain's CDR3 is CATSARTGISGANVLTF. The CDR3 DNA reads TGTGCCACCAGTGCTAGGACGGGGATCTCTGGGGCCAACGTCCTGACTTTC.